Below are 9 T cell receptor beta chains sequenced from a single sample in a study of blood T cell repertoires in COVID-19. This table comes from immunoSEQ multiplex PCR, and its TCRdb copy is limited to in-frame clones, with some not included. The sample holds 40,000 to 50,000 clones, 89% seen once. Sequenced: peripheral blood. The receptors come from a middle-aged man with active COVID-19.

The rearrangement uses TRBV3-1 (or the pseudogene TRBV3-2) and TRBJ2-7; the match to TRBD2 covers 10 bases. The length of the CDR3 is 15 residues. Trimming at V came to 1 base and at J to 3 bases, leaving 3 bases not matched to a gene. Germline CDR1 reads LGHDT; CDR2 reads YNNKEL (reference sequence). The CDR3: CASSQASSGSYEQYF. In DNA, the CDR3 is TGTGCCAGCAGCCAAGCTTCTAGCGGGAGCTACGAGCAGTACTTC.

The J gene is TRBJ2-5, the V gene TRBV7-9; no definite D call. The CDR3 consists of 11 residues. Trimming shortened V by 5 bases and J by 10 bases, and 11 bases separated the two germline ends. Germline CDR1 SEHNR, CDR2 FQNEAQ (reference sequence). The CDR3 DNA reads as TGTGCCAGCAGCCCGCCGCCCGGCCAGTACTTC. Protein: CASSPPPGQYF. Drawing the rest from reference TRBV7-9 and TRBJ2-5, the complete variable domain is DTGVSQNPRHKITKRGQNVTFRCDPISEHNRLYWYRQTLGQGPEFLTYFQNEAQLEKSRLLSDRFSAERPKGSFSTLEIQRTEQGDSAMYLCASSPPPGQYFGPGTRLLVL.

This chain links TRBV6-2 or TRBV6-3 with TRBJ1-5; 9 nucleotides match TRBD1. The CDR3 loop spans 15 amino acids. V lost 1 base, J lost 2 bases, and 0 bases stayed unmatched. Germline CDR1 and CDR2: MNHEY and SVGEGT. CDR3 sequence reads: CASSYWTGGNQPQHF. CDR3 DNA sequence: TGTGCCAGCAGTTACTGGACAGGGGGCAATCAGCCCCAGCATTTT.

The CDR3 here is CASSPLAGDWNEQFF. CDR3 in DNA: TGTGCCAGCAGCCCACTAGCGGGAGATTGGAATGAGCAGTTCTTC. This chain connects TRBV6-5 to TRBJ2-1; TRBD2 aligns across 11 bases. The CDR3 loop spans 15 amino acids. Looked up from germline, CDR1 is MNHEY and CDR2 is SVGAGI. Germline trimming cut 6 bases from V and 7 bases from J; bases unmatched to any gene: 8.

The CDR3 region is CASSMSGSLYLNTEAFF. The CDR3 DNA sequence: TGTGCCAGTAGTATGTCTGGGAGCCTCTATTTGAACACTGAAGCTTTCTTT. The J gene is TRBJ1-1, the V gene TRBV19, with D hard to call. The germline V gene encodes CDR1 LNHDA and CDR2 SQIVND (reference sequence). The CDR3 is 17 residues long. Trimming cost V 3 bases and J 0 bases, with 17 bases left between them.

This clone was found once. DNA of the CDR3: TGTGCCACCAGTGATTATAATAGCGGGCCCTACAATGAGCAGTTCTTC. The encoded protein is CATSDYNSGPYNEQFF. The chain carries TRBV24-1 and TRBJ2-1; TRBD2 matches at 7 bases. The CDR3 length is 16 residues. Germline V gene lookup returns CDR1 KGHDR and CDR2 SFDVKD. The J segment lost 2 bases and the V segment lost 2 bases, leaving 5 bases of the junction unmatched.

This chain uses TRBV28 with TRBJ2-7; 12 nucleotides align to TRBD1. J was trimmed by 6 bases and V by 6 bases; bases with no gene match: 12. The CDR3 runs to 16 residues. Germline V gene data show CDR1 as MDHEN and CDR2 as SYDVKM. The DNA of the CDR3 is TGTGCCAGCAGCCTTGCTCGGGGACAGGGGGCAAGCGAGCAGTACTTC. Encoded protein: CASSLARGQGASEQYF.

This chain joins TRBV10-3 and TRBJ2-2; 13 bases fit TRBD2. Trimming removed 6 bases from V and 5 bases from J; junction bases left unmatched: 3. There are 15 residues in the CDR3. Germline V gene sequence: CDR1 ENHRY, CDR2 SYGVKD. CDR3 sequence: CAISLTSGRTGELFF. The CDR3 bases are TGTGCCATCAGCCTGACTAGCGGGAGGACCGGGGAGCTGTTTTTT.

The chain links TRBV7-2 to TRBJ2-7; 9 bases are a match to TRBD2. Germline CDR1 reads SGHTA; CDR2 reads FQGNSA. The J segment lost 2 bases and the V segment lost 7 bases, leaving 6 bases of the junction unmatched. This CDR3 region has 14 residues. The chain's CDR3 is CASIATSGPYEQYF. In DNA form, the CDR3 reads TGTGCCAGCATCGCGACTAGCGGTCCCTACGAGCAGTACTTC.